These 22 T cell receptor beta chains were sequenced from one sample in a study of blood T cell repertoires in COVID-19. TCRdb's copy holds only in-frame clones and misses some; the assay was immunoSEQ multiplex PCR. Among 100,000 or so clones listed, around nine tenths were seen once. The sample taken for sequencing was peripheral blood. The source of these receptors is a human donor with acute or convalescent COVID-19. The donor label of this sample is uncertain.

Only a few counts were recorded for this clone. This chain joins TRBV20-1 and TRBJ1-2, with D hard to call. The CDR3 extends over 14 amino acids. Germline V gene lookup returns CDR1 DFQATT and CDR2 SNEGSKA (reference sequence). V lost 3 bases to trimming and J lost 4 bases, with 15 bases between them. DNA of the CDR3: TGCAGTGCTAGTCGGCAGGAAGGTAGCTATGGCTACACCTTC. Its protein product is CSASRQEGSYGYTF.

The rearrangement joins TRBV11-1 to TRBJ2-1, with D possibly TRBD2 on 6 matching bases. Deletions cut 5 bases from V and 7 bases from J, with 12 bases between. The CDR3 runs to 13 residues. Germline V lookup: CDR1 SGHAT, CDR2 FQDESV (reference sequence). The CDR3 is CASSLGRLNEQFF. In DNA, the CDR3 is TGTGCCAGCAGCCTCGGGAGACTAAATGAGCAGTTCTTC.

This chain uses TRBV3-1 (or the pseudogene TRBV3-2) with TRBJ2-7; 11 bases map to TRBD2. From germline, CDR1 is LGHDT and CDR2 YNNKEL (reference sequence). J gave up 6 bases and V 0 bases, and 10 bases lay outside the gene matches. CDR3 length equals 17 residues. CDR3 DNA sequence: TGTGCCAGCAGCCAAGATTTAGCGGGAGGGCAGAGCTCCGAGCAGTACTTC. Its protein is CASSQDLAGGQSSEQYF.

The chain carries TRBV10-3 and TRBJ2-2, with 8 positions matching TRBD1. This CDR3 has 15 residues. The V gene end was trimmed by 4 bases and the J gene end by 1 base; junction bases not matched to a gene: 2. Per germline, CDR1 ENHRY and CDR2 SYGVKD. The CDR3 spells CAISVGTGNTGELFF. Written as DNA, the CDR3 is TGTGCCATCAGTGTCGGGACAGGGAACACCGGGGAGCTGTTTTTT.

The chain links TRBV5-8 to TRBJ2-2; no reliable D call. Germline loops: CDR1 SGHTS, CDR2 YDEGEE. The CDR3 covers 13 residues. The V gene lost 3 bases and the J gene lost 8 bases, with 11 bases spanning the gap. Here the CDR3 DNA reads TGTGCCAGCAGCTCCCTACCCCGGGGGGAGCTGTTTTTT. It specifies CASSSLPRGELFF.

The V and J genes are TRBV7-9 and TRBJ2-3; TRBD1 is a possible D gene (6 bases). The CDR3 spans 18 residues. V was trimmed by 3 bases and J by 6 bases, leaving 25 bases between them. CDR1 and CDR2 (germline): SEHNR, FQNEAQ (reference sequence). CDR3 loop: CASSFPGDPRVGLDTQYF. CDR3 DNA sequence: TGTGCCAGCAGCTTTCCAGGGGACCCTCGGGTTGGGTTGGATACGCAGTATTTT.

The chain carries TRBV12-3 or TRBV12-4 and TRBJ2-7; 10 bases match TRBD2. With V trimmed by 6 bases and J by 5 bases, 4 bases remained unmatched. This CDR3 has 13 residues. CDR3 residues: CASSSGTSDEQYF. CDR3 nucleotides: TGTGCCAGCAGCTCCGGGACTAGCGACGAGCAGTACTTC.

V usage is TRBV9 and J usage is TRBJ2-1; TRBD2 agrees at 9 bases. CDR1 SGDLS and CDR2 YYNGEE come from the germline V gene. This CDR3 is 16 amino acids long. The ends lost 1 base at V and 6 bases at J; junction bases unmatched: 8. This CDR3 reads CASSVRGTSNSNEQFF. The CDR3 coding sequence is TGTGCCAGCAGCGTAAGGGGGACTAGCAATTCCAATGAGCAGTTCTTC. The variable domain in full, completed from reference TRBV9 and TRBJ2-1, reads DSGVTQTPKHLITATGQRVTLRCSPRSGDLSVYWYQQSLDQGLQFLIQYYNGEERAKGNILERFSAQQFPDLHSELNLSSLELGDSALYFCASSVRGTSNSNEQFFGPGTRLTVL.

The genes are TRBV4-2 and TRBJ2-5; 10 bases map to TRBD2. V lost 3 bases and J lost 4; bases outside the gene matches: 11. Germline V gene data show CDR1 as LGHNA and CDR2 as YNFKEQ. The CDR3 is 17 residues long. This CDR3 is CASSHSLSGGAPETQYF. For the CDR3, the DNA is TGTGCCAGCAGCCATTCCTTAAGCGGGGGGGCCCCAGAGACCCAGTACTTC.

This chain joins TRBV11-2 and TRBJ2-1, with D perhaps TRBD1 (5 bases). The germline V gene has CDR1 SGHAT and CDR2 FQNNGV. V lost 1 base and J lost 9, with 13 bases in between. CDR3 length equals 14 residues. The CDR3 spells CASSLVPQGGEQFF. The CDR3 DNA sequence: TGTGCCAGCAGCTTAGTTCCCCAGGGCGGTGAGCAGTTCTTC.

The genes are TRBV28 and TRBJ1-5; 7 bases match TRBD1. Looked up from germline, CDR1 is MDHEN and CDR2 is SYDVKM. The CDR3 sequence is 18 residues long. J gave up 0 bases and V 4 bases, and 12 bases lay outside the gene matches. Written as DNA, the CDR3 is TGTGCCAGCAGTTCTTCCGGGACAGCCCTCTATAGCAATCAGCCCCAGCATTTT. It codes for CASSSSGTALYSNQPQHF. The full variable domain, rest sourced from reference TRBV28 and TRBJ1-5, is DVKVTQSSRYLVKRTGEKVFLECVQDMDHENMFWYRQDPGLGLRLIYFSYDVKMKEKGDIPEGYSVSREKKERFSLILESASTNQTSMYLCASSSSGTALYSNQPQHFGDGTRLSIL.

This chain joins TRBV19 and TRBJ1-5; the D gene is possibly TRBD1 (6 bases). The V end lost 5 bases, the J end lost 3 bases, and 20 bases lay between the germline ends. In germline, CDR1 is LNHDA, CDR2 SQIVND (reference sequence). The CDR3 loop spans 17 amino acids. The CDR3 reads CASSPRVRGRLNQPQHF. In DNA, the CDR3 is TGTGCCAGTAGTCCCCGTGTGCGGGGGCGCCTCAATCAGCCCCAGCATTTT.

DNA of the CDR3: TGTGCCACCAGCAGGGGACAGAGGGAAAAACTGTTTTTT. Its protein product is CATSRGQREKLFF. The genes are TRBV15 and TRBJ1-4; 7 bases agree with TRBD1. Germline CDR1 and CDR2: LNHNV and YYDKDF (reference sequence). The CDR3 is made up of 13 amino acids. The V and J ends lost 3 bases and 8 bases, in that order; junction bases with no gene match: 3.

The V gene is TRBV28, the J gene TRBJ1-2; 7 bases agree with TRBD1. CDR3 length equals 13 residues. The germline V gene encodes CDR1 MDHEN and CDR2 SYDVKM. Losses at the gene ends were 6 bases for V and 6 bases for J; bases not matched to a gene: 7. The CDR3 DNA reads TGTGCCAGCAGGGTACAGGGGTCAAATGGCTACACCTTC. Amino acids: CASRVQGSNGYTF.

This clone was observed a handful of times. DNA for the CDR3: TGTGCCAGCAGTTTATCTCCTCGTGAGACCCAGTACTTC. Its protein is CASSLSPRETQYF. This chain joins TRBV27 and TRBJ2-5, with D hard to call. CDR3 length equals 13 residues. Trimming cost V 0 bases and J 5 bases, with 7 bases left between them. The V gene's germline CDR1 is MNHEY and CDR2 SMNVEV (reference sequence).

This rearrangement joins TRBV19 to TRBJ2-7; 8 bases are shared with TRBD2. V trimming: 5 bases; J trimming: 2 bases; junction bases outside the gene matches: 5. The germline gives CDR1 LNHDA, CDR2 SQIVND (reference sequence). The CDR3 sequence is 14 residues long. The CDR3 nucleotides are TGTGCCAGTAGTTCGACTAGCGCGGCCTACGAGCAGTACTTC. Its translation is CASSSTSAAYEQYF.

V and J are TRBV19 and TRBJ2-4, with TRBD1 matching 8 bases. CDR3 size: 17 residues. CDR1 is LNHDA, CDR2 SQIVND, per germline (reference sequence). Unmatched junction bases numbered 15, after V lost 6 bases and J lost 5 bases. The CDR3 sequence is CASRPGQVFIGENIQYF. The CDR3 nucleotides are TGTGCCAGTAGACCGGGACAGGTTTTCATCGGGGAAAACATTCAGTACTTC. Full variable domain (outside the CDR3, taken from reference TRBV19 and TRBJ2-4): DGGITQSPKYLFRKEGQNVTLSCEQNLNHDAMYWYRQDPGQGLRLIYYSQIVNDFQKGDIAEGYSVSREKKESFPLTVTSAQKNPTAFYLCASRPGQVFIGENIQYFGAGTRLSVL.

The chain combines TRBV28 with TRBJ2-3; the match to TRBD2 covers 13 bases. Germline V CDR1 and CDR2: MDHEN, SYDVKM. The CDR3 runs 17 residues. With V trimmed by 2 bases and J by 1 base, 3 bases remained unmatched. CDR3 coding DNA: TGTGCCAGCAGTTTAGCCGGACTAGCGGGGGGCACAGATACGCAGTATTTT. The encoded protein is CASSLAGLAGGTDTQYF. Based on the CDR3 plus reference TRBV28 and TRBJ2-3, the full variable domain is DVKVTQSSRYLVKRTGEKVFLECVQDMDHENMFWYRQDPGLGLRLIYFSYDVKMKEKGDIPEGYSVSREKKERFSLILESASTNQTSMYLCASSLAGLAGGTDTQYFGPGTRLTVL.

This clone is a singleton in its sample. This rearrangement joins TRBV5-1 to TRBJ1-4; 7 nucleotides match TRBD1. Germline values: CDR1 SGHRS, CDR2 YFSETQ. The CDR3 covers 17 residues. V trimming: 3 bases; J trimming: 4 bases; junction bases outside the gene matches: 12. DNA of the CDR3: TGCGCCAGCAGCTGGGGGACAGTGAAGCTTGGTAATGAAAAACTGTTTTTT. Translating it yields CASSWGTVKLGNEKLFF.

The rearrangement uses TRBV28 and TRBJ2-7, with 11 bases lining up with TRBD2. V trimming: 3 bases; J trimming: 10 bases; junction bases outside the gene matches: 8. The CDR3 spans 14 residues. Germline assignment: CDR1 MDHEN and CDR2 SYDVKM. The CDR3 nucleotides read TGTGCCAGCAGTTTGCCGGGACTAGCGGCTCATCAGTACTTC. Amino acid sequence: CASSLPGLAAHQYF.

The chain is built from TRBV6-6 and TRBJ1-1, with 9 bases fitting TRBD1. Germline CDR1 and CDR2: MNHNY and SVGAGI (reference sequence). The V segment lost 2 bases and the J segment 7 bases; nucleotides outside the gene matches: 2. CDR3 length equals 13 residues. For the CDR3, the DNA is TGTGCCAGCAGTTACGGGACAGGGATTGAAGCTTTCTTT. Translation gives CASSYGTGIEAFF.

The chain joins TRBV12-5 to TRBJ1-1, with D perhaps TRBD1 (5 bases). This CDR3 spans 12 amino acids. From germline, CDR1 is LGHNT and CDR2 FRNRAP. Deletions cut 1 base from V and 5 bases from J, with 5 bases between. The CDR3 coding sequence is TGTGCTAGTGGTTTGGGACAGACTGAAGCTTTCTTT. This codes for CASGLGQTEAFF.